Below, one T cell receptor (beta chain) is given with its context. Its antigen is currently unknown. The read finishes 3 residues shy of the CDR3 end, and the germline J gene is used to complete it. Unstimulated Tregs (CD4+CD25+CD127-) and CD4+CD25- non-Tregs were sorted from PBMCs. Profiled with immunoSEQ multiplex PCR; TCRdb holds only in-frame clones, not every one. The sample totals approximately 49,000 clones; its top ten clones hold around 0.91%. The data were obtained in a study of Tregs in tolerant kidney transplant recipients. General study points: Tregs expanded with activated donor B cells seemed most donor-specific. Few patients were studied, so findings need validation in larger groups. In tolerant patients, donor-specific Tregs outgrew total Tregs, suggesting antigen-driven expansion.

In germline, CDR1 is SQVTM, CDR2 ANQGSEA. CDR3 length: 10 residues. Trimming stripped 7 bases from V and 5 bases from J, with 6 bases between. This TCR came from a human donor who received a combined kidney and bone marrow transplant. Here the sequenced sample was CD4+ T cells from blood, taken before the transplant. The V and J genes are TRBV29-1 and TRBJ2-1, with D possibly matching TRBD2 (5 bases). The CDR3 bases that were read are TGCAGCGGAGGGCACAATGAG. Translating it yields CSGGHNE. The entire CDR3 reads CSGGHNEQFF.